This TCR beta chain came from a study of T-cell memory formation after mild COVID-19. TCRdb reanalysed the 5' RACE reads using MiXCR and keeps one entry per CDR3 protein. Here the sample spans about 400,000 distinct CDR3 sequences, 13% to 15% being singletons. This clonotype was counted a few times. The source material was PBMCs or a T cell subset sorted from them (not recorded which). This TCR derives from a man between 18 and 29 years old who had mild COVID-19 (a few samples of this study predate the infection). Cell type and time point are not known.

DNA of the CDR3: TGCGCCAGCAGAGTAGCGGTGAGCACAGATACGCAGTATTTT. Amino acid sequence: CASRVAVSTDTQYF. The chain has TRBV5-1 and TRBJ2-3, with D possibly TRBD2 on 6 matching bases. CDR3 size: 14 residues. The germline V gene has CDR1 SGHRS and CDR2 YFSETQ. Trimming shortened V by 5 bases and J by 0 bases, and 10 bases separated the two germline ends.